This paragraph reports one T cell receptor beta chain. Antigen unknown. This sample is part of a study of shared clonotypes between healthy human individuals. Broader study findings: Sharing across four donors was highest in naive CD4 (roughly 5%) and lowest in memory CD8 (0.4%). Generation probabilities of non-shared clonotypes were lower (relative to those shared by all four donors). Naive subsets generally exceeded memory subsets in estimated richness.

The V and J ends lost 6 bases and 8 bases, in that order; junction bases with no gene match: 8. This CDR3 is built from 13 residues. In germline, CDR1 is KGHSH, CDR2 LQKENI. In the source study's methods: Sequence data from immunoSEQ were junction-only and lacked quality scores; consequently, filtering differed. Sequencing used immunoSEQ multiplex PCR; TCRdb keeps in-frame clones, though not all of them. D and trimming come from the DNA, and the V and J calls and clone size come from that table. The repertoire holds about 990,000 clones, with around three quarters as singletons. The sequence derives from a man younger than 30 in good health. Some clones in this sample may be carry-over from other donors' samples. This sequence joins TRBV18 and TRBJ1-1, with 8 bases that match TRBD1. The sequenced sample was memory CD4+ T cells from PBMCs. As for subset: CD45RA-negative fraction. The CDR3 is CASSPQGATEAFF. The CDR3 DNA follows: TGTGCCAGCTCCCCGCAGGGGGCCACGGAAGCTTTCTTT.